This is a list of T cell receptor beta chains from one sample in a study of breast tumors, draining lymph nodes, adjacent tissues. TCRdb redid the calling of the multiplex PCR reads with MiXCR, one entry per CDR3 protein. The table has roughly 220,000 distinct CDR3 sequences, about 34% seen once; the top ten hold approximately 4%. Sequenced material: axillary lymph node tissue. The receptors were sampled from a female donor with breast cancer. Some clones in this sample may be carry-over from other donors' samples. The CDR3 runs from the conserved cysteine through the conserved F or W. A D gene is named only where the DNA matches it firmly. Some rows mark clone size as missing; the rest say once, few, many or name a class of expanded clone.

length	D	V	size	J	CDR3	DNA
14	-	TRBV2	many	TRBJ1-3	CASMGDYFGDTIYF	TGTGCCAGCATGGGGGATTACTTTGGTGACACCATATATTTT
14	TRBD1	TRBV6-1	-	TRBJ2-7	CASSARTGGNEQYF	TGTGCCAGCAGTGCCCGGACAGGGGGCAACGAGCAGTACTTC
13	-	TRBV4-1	many	TRBJ2-5	CASSQDRTETQYF	TGCGCCAGCAGCCAAGATCGGACAGAGACCCAGTACTTC
19	TRBD1	TRBV19	once	TRBJ1-3	CASSIRKDRGGADGYTIYF	TGTGCCAGTAGTATACGGAAGGACAGGGGAGGTGCCGATGGCTACACCATATATTTT
12	-	TRBV20-1	-	TRBJ1-2	CSAPGGSYGYTF	TGCAGTGCTCCGGGGGGGAGCTATGGCTACACCTTC
14	-	TRBV11-2	many	TRBJ2-5	CASSLAGQATRGYF	TGTGCCAGCAGCTTAGCAGGGCAAGCGACGCGAGGGTACTTC
15	-	TRBV7-9	few	TRBJ1-1	CASSFPVGVDTEAFF	TGTGCCAGCAGCTTCCCGGTGGGAGTTGATACTGAAGCTTTCTTT
14	-	TRBV20-1	many	TRBJ1-5	CSARRADSNQPQHF	TGCAGTGCTCGCAGGGCAGATAGCAATCAGCCCCAGCATTTT
15	TRBD1	TRBV5-1	many	TRBJ1-2	CASSLEVPGQYGYTF	TGCGCCAGCAGCTTGGAAGTACCGGGACAGTATGGCTACACCTTC
16	TRBD1	TRBV6-5	few	TRBJ2-7	CASSHPSGTGQHEQYF	TGTGCCAGCAGTCACCCCTCCGGGACAGGCCAACACGAGCAGTACTTC
15	TRBD1	TRBV24-1	-	TRBJ2-7	CATSDRDPSSYEQYF	TGTGCCACCTCGGACAGGGATCCCAGCTCCTACGAGCAGTACTTC
15	-	TRBV11-2	many	TRBJ2-1	CASSLAKGWYNEQFF	TGTGCCAGCAGCTTAGCGAAGGGCTGGTACAATGAGCAGTTCTTC
16	TRBD2	TRBV7-2	-	TRBJ2-7	CASSFRSGGGSYEQYF	TGTGCCAGCAGCTTTCGGTCGGGGGGGGGAAGCTACGAGCAGTACTTC
12	TRBD1	TRBV19	-	TRBJ1-1	CASSIKGAWAFF	TGTGCCAGTAGTATAAAGGGGGCGTGGGCTTTCTTT
14	-	TRBV9	-	TRBJ2-5	CASSVRGWEETQYF	TGCGCCAGCAGCGTAAGGGGTTGGGAAGAGACCCAGTACTTC
15	-	TRBV5-1	many	TRBJ2-2	CASSLVVGAHGELFF	TGCGCCAGCAGCTTGGTGGTGGGGGCGCACGGGGAGCTGTTTTTT
15	-	TRBV9	many	TRBJ2-7	CASSSGQSTYWEQYF	TGTGCCAGCAGCTCCGGACAGTCAACCTACTGGGAGCAGTACTTC
14	-	TRBV6-1	-	TRBJ1-4	CASRRGGMGEKLFF	TGTGCCAGCAGGCGCGGGGGAATGGGTGAAAAACTGTTTTTT
15	TRBD1	TRBV2	many	TRBJ2-3	CASSGQGGLVDTQYF	TGTGCCAGCAGTGGACAGGGGGGACTGGTAGATACGCAGTATTTT
14	-	TRBV12-3/TRBV12-4	-	TRBJ2-1	CTSSLQAGRVEQFF	TGTACCAGCAGTTTACAGGCAGGCAGAGTTGAGCAATTCTTC
15	TRBD1	TRBV29-1	many	TRBJ1-2	CSVELGDRANNGYTF	TGCAGCGTTGAACTCGGGGACAGGGCAAACAATGGCTACACCTTC
14	TRBD1	TRBV20-1	-	TRBJ1-1	CSARGQGFSTEAFF	TGCAGTGCTAGAGGACAGGGGTTCAGCACTGAAGCTTTCTTT
16	TRBD1	TRBV27	-	TRBJ2-1	CASSLGGTGIYNEQFF	TGTGCCAGCAGTTTAGGTGGGACAGGAATCTACAATGAGCAGTTCTTC
18	-	TRBV14	many	TRBJ2-6	CASSQDRRQVTGANVLTF	TGTGCCAGCAGCCAAGATCGTAGGCAGGTAACTGGGGCCAACGTCCTGACTTTC
13	-	TRBV7-8	many	TRBJ1-2	CASSRTFNYGYTF	TGTGCCAGCAGCCGGACCTTTAACTATGGCTACACCTTC
15	-	TRBV5-1	many	TRBJ2-2	CASSLDGRGTGELFF	TGCGCCAGCAGCTTGGATGGCAGGGGTACCGGGGAGCTGTTTTTT
15	TRBD1	TRBV7-9	-	TRBJ1-2	CASSLGSGQGGSYPF	TGTGCCAGCAGCTTAGGGTCGGGACAGGGAGGCAGCTACCCCTTC
13	TRBD2	TRBV20-1	-	TRBJ2-4	CSAQLAGLNIQYF	TGCAGTGCTCAACTAGCGGGGCTTAACATTCAGTACTTC
13	-	TRBV10-2	many	TRBJ1-5	CATTGSSNQPQHF	TGCGCCACCACGGGGTCGAGCAATCAGCCCCAGCATTTT
13	-	TRBV6-1	-	TRBJ2-7	CASSEQDNYEQYF	TGTGCCAGCAGTGAACAGGATAACTACGAGCAGTACTTC
13	-	TRBV7-3	-	TRBJ1-3	CASSLWGRNTIYF	TGTGCCAGCAGCTTATGGGGGAGAAACACCATATATTTT
16	-	TRBV19	many	TRBJ1-6	CASSRWSLPYNSPLHF	TGTGCCAGTTCCCGTTGGTCCCTCCCCTATAATTCACCCCTCCACTTT
14	-	TRBV10-2	many	TRBJ1-6	CASSEGGNNSPLHF	TGCGCCAGCAGTGAGGGGGGGAATAATTCACCCCTCCACTTT
15	-	TRBV27	few	TRBJ1-3	CASSFPRLGPNTIYF	TGTGCCAGCAGTTTTCCCCGTCTTGGACCGAACACCATATATTTT
13	TRBD1	TRBV27	-	TRBJ1-2	CASRDRVNYGYTF	TGTGCCAGCAGAGACAGGGTTAACTATGGCTACACCTTC
16	TRBD1	TRBV5-8	few	TRBJ1-5	CASSYRGAYSNQPQHF	TGTGCCAGCAGCTACAGGGGAGCCTATAGCAATCAGCCCCAGCATTTT
13	TRBD1	TRBV7-2	many	TRBJ1-2	CASSLGQGYDYTF	TGTGCCAGCAGCTTAGGACAGGGTTATGACTACACCTTC
14	TRBD2	TRBV5-1	many	TRBJ2-1	CASSLAGGRNEQFF	TGCGCCAGCAGCTTAGCGGGGGGGCGTAATGAGCAGTTCTTC
13	-	TRBV12-3/TRBV12-4	many	TRBJ2-3	CASPSTSADTQYF	TGTGCCAGCCCGTCGACGTCCGCAGATACGCAGTATTTT
12	-	TRBV28	-	TRBJ2-7	CASSGSVYEQYF	TGTGCCAGCAGTGGCTCAGTCTACGAGCAGTACTTC
13	-	TRBV7-2	-	TRBJ2-1	CASTLRDSGEQFF	TGTGCCAGCACCCTGAGGGACTCGGGTGAGCAGTTCTTC
17	TRBD2	TRBV20-1	-	TRBJ2-5	CSARPSGTPNTGETQYF	TGCAGTGCTAGGCCTAGCGGGACCCCGAACACCGGGGAGACCCAGTACTTC
15	TRBD1	TRBV7-2	-	TRBJ2-5	CASSLKTGQGETQHF	TGTGCCAGCAGCTTAAAGACGGGACAGGGGGAGACCCAGCACTTC
21	-	TRBV7-3	-	TRBJ1-4	CASSFYICSALDTQSSEKLFF	-
15	-	TRBV6-5	many	TRBJ2-3	CASRRGRAGSDTQYF	TGTGCCAGCAGACGCGGCAGGGCGGGATCAGATACGCAGTATTTT